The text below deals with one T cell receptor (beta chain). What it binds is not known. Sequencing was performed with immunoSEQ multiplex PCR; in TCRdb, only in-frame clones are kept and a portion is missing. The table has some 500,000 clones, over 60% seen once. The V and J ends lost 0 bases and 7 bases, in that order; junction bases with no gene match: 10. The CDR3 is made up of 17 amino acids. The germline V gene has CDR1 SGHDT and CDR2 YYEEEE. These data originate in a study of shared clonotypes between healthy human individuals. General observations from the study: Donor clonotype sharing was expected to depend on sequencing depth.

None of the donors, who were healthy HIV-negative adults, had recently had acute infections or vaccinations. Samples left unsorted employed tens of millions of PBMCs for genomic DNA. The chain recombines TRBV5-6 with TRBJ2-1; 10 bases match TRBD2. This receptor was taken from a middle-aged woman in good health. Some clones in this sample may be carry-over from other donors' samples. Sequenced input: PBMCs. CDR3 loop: CASSLARAGGLLNEQFF. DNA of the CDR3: TGTGCCAGCAGCTTGGCCCGAGCGGGAGGGCTATTAAATGAGCAGTTCTTC.